The clone carrying this TCR beta chain has only a few counts. What it binds is not known. TCRdb redid the calling of the reads with MiXCR, one entry per CDR3 protein. The table includes about 480,000 distinct CDR3 sequences, around 30% detected once. The sample belongs to a study of T cell repertoires in cytomegalovirus infection. Turning to the study itself: Evidence of both CMV infection and a matching HLA type came from public TCR beta signatures.

Findings of the study overall: The ex vivo response showed dominance by HLA-C-restricted CMV-specific TCR beta clonotypes.

Trimming removed 5 bases at V and 7 bases at J, with 9 bases between. Germline lookup yields CDR1 LNHDA and CDR2 SQIVND (reference sequence). This CDR3 has 13 amino acids. This receptor was taken from a human donor in good health (CMV status not recorded). Some clones in this sample may be carry-over from other donors' samples. The J gene is TRBJ1-6, the V gene TRBV19; no definite D call. The specimen was cultured PBMCs, collected from culture after CMV antigen stimulation. The CDR3 DNA sequence: TGTGCCAGTAGTGCAGGAGGGAATTCACCCCTCCACTTT. Protein: CASSAGGNSPLHF. The full variable domain, with the rest looked up from reference TRBV19 and TRBJ1-6, is DGGITQSPKYLFRKEGQNVTLSCEQNLNHDAMYWYRQDPGQGLRLIYYSQIVNDFQKGDIAEGYSVSREKKESFPLTVTSAQKNPTAFYLCASSAGGNSPLHFGNGTRLTVT.